This T cell receptor (beta chain) came from a study of blood T cells in healthy people across ages. PCR was performed a second time for about 6 to 12 cycles using a sample-barcoded 5' primer and a J-beta primer mix. TCRdb reanalysed the 5' RACE reads using MiXCR and keeps one entry per CDR3 protein. This sample has 700,000 to 950,000 distinct CDR3 sequences, with about 40% found just once. The table lists this clonotype with many counts. The ends were cut back, 3 bases at V and 5 bases at J, with 14 bases in the middle. CDR1 SQVTM and CDR2 ANQGSEA come from the germline V gene. The CDR3 contains 13 residues.

Sequenced material: blood. This clonotype was sampled from a woman aged 55-70 years in good health. This chain links TRBV29-1 with TRBJ2-7; the D gene is possibly TRBD2 (5 bases). CDR3 residues: CSVERTGQDEQYF. The DNA of the CDR3 is TGCAGCGTTGAGCGGACTGGGCAGGACGAGCAGTACTTC.